The 21 T cell receptor beta chains reported below all come from one sample, sequenced in a study of cytomegalovirus exposure and HLA in healthy donors. Amplification used 60 Vbeta primers and 13 Jbeta primers. TCRdb keeps only in-frame clones here, not all; method: immunoSEQ multiplex PCR. Among 200,000 to 300,000 clones listed, approximately 84% were seen once. Sequencing was performed on PBMCs. The receptors derive from a woman between 40 and 55 years old in good health and CMV-seropositive.

The chain combines TRBV5-1 with TRBJ2-7, with 9 bases that match TRBD2. Germline V lookup: CDR1 SGHRS, CDR2 YFSETQ. Trimming at V came to 0 bases and at J to 1 base, leaving 2 bases not matched to a gene. The CDR3 spans 15 residues. The CDR3 reads CASSLEAGGSYEQYF. The CDR3 bases are TGCGCCAGCAGCTTGGAGGCGGGAGGGTCCTACGAGCAGTACTTC.

In this sample, this clone turned up once. The V and J genes are TRBV19 and TRBJ2-1; 8 bases map to TRBD1. V was clipped by 3 bases and J by 3 bases; unmatched bases: 4. The CDR3 totals 15 residues. Per the germline V gene, CDR1 is LNHDA and CDR2 is SQIVND (reference sequence). The CDR3 nucleotides are TGTGCCAGTAGTATTCTCGGACAGGGCTACAATGAGCAGTTCTTC. It codes for CASSILGQGYNEQFF.

V usage is TRBV4-1 and J usage is TRBJ2-1, with D possibly matching TRBD2 (6 bases). Germline V gene lookup returns CDR1 MGHRA and CDR2 YSYEKL. Trimming pared 4 bases from V and 13 bases from J, leaving 23 bases between. The length of the CDR3 is 15 residues. The CDR3 loop reads CASSPTSLTPSQQFF. CDR3 nucleotide sequence: TGCGCCAGCAGCCCGACTAGTCTTACTCCCTCGCAACAGTTCTTC.

The chain employs TRBV2 and TRBJ2-5; tentative D call: TRBD1 (6 bases). The germline CDR1 and CDR2 sequences are SNHLY and FYNNEI. CDR3 size: 15 residues. V lost 2 bases to trimming and J lost 2 bases, with 12 bases between them. The CDR3 spells CASSEYLGGQETQYF. CDR3 coding DNA: TGTGCCAGCAGTGAATACCTAGGGGGTCAAGAGACCCAGTACTTC. Complete variable domain (other parts from reference TRBV2 and TRBJ2-5): EPEVTQTPSHQVTQMGQEVILRCVPISNHLYFYWYRQILGQKVEFLVSFYNNEISEKSEIFDDQFSVERPDGSNFTLKIRSTKLEDSAMYFCASSEYLGGQETQYFGPGTRLLVL.

The chain couples TRBV29-1 to TRBJ2-1, with D hard to call. There are 11 residues in the CDR3. V dropped 6 bases and J dropped 9 bases, with 12 bases sitting between them. CDR1 and CDR2 from the germline V gene are SQVTM and ANQGSEA. CDR3 nucleotide sequence: TGCAGCGTCTGGGCCCGCCTTGAGCAGTTCTTC. This gives the protein CSVWARLEQFF.

This clone turned up a few times. The J gene is TRBJ1-2, the V gene TRBV12-5; 7 bases agree with TRBD1. This CDR3 is 13 amino acids long. Germline trimming cut 8 bases from V and 5 bases from J; bases unmatched to any gene: 8. CDR1 is LGHNT and CDR2 is FRNRAP in the germline V gene. For the CDR3, the DNA is TGTGCTAGTATGACAGGGCGAGGGTATGGCTACACCTTC. This encodes CASMTGRGYGYTF.

The V call is TRBV18, the J call TRBJ1-1, with TRBD1 matching over 8 bases. Looked up from germline, CDR1 is KGHSH and CDR2 is LQKENI. After removal of 5 bases from V and 1 base from J, the junction contained 0 bases not matched to a gene. The CDR3 consists of 13 residues. The CDR3 coding sequence is TGTGCCAGCTCAGGACAGGGGAACACTGAAGCTTTCTTT. This translates into CASSGQGNTEAFF.

This clone was counted a few times. Other DNA sequences of this sample code for an identical CDR3. This chain uses TRBV6-5 with TRBJ1-1; D remains ambiguous. The CDR3 consists of 13 residues. From germline, CDR1 is MNHEY and CDR2 SVGAGI. V lost 2 bases to trimming and J lost 0 bases, with 4 bases between them. CDR3 in amino acids: CASSYTVNTEAFF. In DNA form, the CDR3 reads TGTGCCAGCAGTTACACGGTGAACACTGAAGCTTTCTTT.

This clone was counted between two and nine times. The chain couples TRBV7-2 to TRBJ2-3; 9 bases match TRBD2. V trimming: 3 bases; J trimming: 3 bases; junction bases outside the gene matches: 4. The CDR3 sequence is 15 residues long. Germline assignment: CDR1 SGHTA and CDR2 FQGNSA. CDR3 sequence reads: CASSFLTSGTDTQYF. CDR3 in DNA: TGTGCCAGCAGCTTCTTAACTAGCGGGACAGATACGCAGTATTTT.

The chain carries TRBV19 and TRBJ2-7; TRBD2 is a possible D gene (6 bases). This CDR3 contains 16 residues. V dropped 3 bases and J dropped 0 bases, with 15 bases sitting between them. CDR1 is LNHDA and CDR2 is SQIVND in the germline V gene (reference sequence). CDR3 DNA: TGTGCCAGTAGTATCGAAGGCGGGGTGAGCTCCTACGAGCAGTACTTC. Translation gives CASSIEGGVSSYEQYF.

CDR3 nucleotides: TGTGCCAGCAGTACCCTAGCGGGGGCCTCGGAGCAGTACTTC. Translation: CASSTLAGASEQYF. The genes are TRBV27 and TRBJ2-7, with 10 bases aligning to TRBD2. Trimming removed 5 bases from V and 7 bases from J; junction bases left unmatched: 8. Germline lookup yields CDR1 MNHEY and CDR2 SMNVEV (reference sequence). The CDR3 is made up of 14 amino acids.

The rearrangement links TRBV5-8 to TRBJ2-1; 7 bases map to TRBD1. The CDR3 is 14 residues long. Germline V lookup: CDR1 SGHTS, CDR2 YDEGEE. J was trimmed by 9 bases and V by 1 base; bases with no gene match: 7. In DNA, the CDR3 is TGTGCCAGCAGCTTGAGGCTAGCAGGGGGTGAGCAGTTCTTC. Translated: CASSLRLAGGEQFF.

This sequence joins TRBV30 and TRBJ2-7; no definite D call. The germline V and J ends were trimmed by 2 bases and 0 bases, with 11 bases remaining between them. Germline-derived CDR1 and CDR2 are GTSNPN and SVGIG (reference sequence). This CDR3 comprises 14 residues. The CDR3 loop is CAWSPLSFSYEQYF. CDR3 DNA sequence: TGTGCCTGGAGTCCCCTAAGTTTCTCCTACGAGCAGTACTTC.

This rearrangement joins TRBV11-3 to TRBJ1-1, with D unresolved. From germline, CDR1 is SGHNT and CDR2 YENEEA. The CDR3 runs to 12 residues. The ends were cut back, 3 bases at V and 8 bases at J, with 10 bases in the middle. The CDR3 is CASSFGSSEAFF. CDR3 coding DNA: TGTGCCAGCAGCTTCGGGAGCAGCGAAGCTTTCTTT.

This chain joins TRBV4-1 and TRBJ2-1; 8 bases map to TRBD2. This CDR3 has 15 amino acids. Trimming removed 0 bases from V and 3 bases from J; junction bases left unmatched: 1. Germline V gives CDR1 MGHRA, CDR2 YSYEKL. As DNA, the CDR3 is TGCGCCAGCAGCCAAGATACTAGCGGCTACAATGAGCAGTTCTTC. It specifies CASSQDTSGYNEQFF.

V and J are TRBV9 and TRBJ2-1; 9 bases line up with TRBD2. Trimming cost V 0 bases and J 4 bases; bases outside gene matches: 8. CDR3 size: 17 residues. The germline gives CDR1 SGDLS, CDR2 YYNGEE. The CDR3 is CASSVGLAVPQYNEQFF. In DNA form, the CDR3 reads TGTGCCAGCAGCGTAGGACTAGCGGTCCCTCAGTACAATGAGCAGTTCTTC.

For the CDR3, the DNA is TGTGCCAGCAGCCTGACTGCGGGAGTACACAATGAGCAGTTCTTC. Amino acids: CASSLTAGVHNEQFF. This chain uses TRBV7-8 with TRBJ2-1, with 7 bases identical to TRBD2. The germline V gene encodes CDR1 SGHVS and CDR2 FQNEAQ. V lost 5 bases to trimming and J lost 5 bases; unmatched junction nucleotides: 9. CDR3 length equals 15 residues.

The chain carries TRBV10-2 and TRBJ1-1, with D uncertain. There are 13 residues in the CDR3. Per germline, CDR1 WSHSY and CDR2 SAAADI. V was clipped by 4 bases and J by 4 bases, with 10 bases between them. The CDR3 region is CASSVAGITEAFF. CDR3 sequence (DNA): TGCGCCAGCAGTGTCGCCGGGATCACTGAAGCTTTCTTT.

The chain employs TRBV7-3 and TRBJ2-1, with 10 bases lining up with TRBD2. The CDR3 runs to 19 residues. The ends lost 2 bases at V and 0 bases at J; junction bases unmatched: 10. Germline loops: CDR1 SGHTA, CDR2 FQGTGA. This CDR3 reads CASSLRATSGSSSYNEQFF. Here the CDR3 DNA reads TGTGCCAGCAGCTTACGTGCGACTAGCGGGTCCAGCTCCTACAATGAGCAGTTCTTC.

This clone has only one observation. The genes are TRBV6-5 and TRBJ2-2; a possible D gene is TRBD2 (6 bases). CDR1 is MNHEY and CDR2 is SVGAGI in the germline V gene. This CDR3 is built from 15 residues. With 3 bases removed from V and 11 bases from J, the gap between germline ends came to 19 bases. The CDR3 nucleotides are TGTGCCAGCAGTTATGACGGACGGGGGTCGGGTGAGCTGTTTTTT. Translation: CASSYDGRGSGELFF.

The chain has TRBV7-9 and TRBJ2-3, with a weak D call TRBD2 (6 bases). V was cut by 5 bases and J by 4 bases, with 16 bases left in between. The germline gives CDR1 SEHNR, CDR2 FQNEAQ (reference sequence). This CDR3 contains 15 residues. The CDR3 DNA follows: TGTGCCAGCAGCCCCCGAGGCGGGGCCGCAGATACGCAGTATTTT. As protein: CASSPRGGAADTQYF.